Shown below are 16 T cell receptor beta chains from a single sample sequenced in a study of cytomegalovirus exposure and HLA in healthy donors. PCR amplification relied on 60 Vbeta primers (plus 13 Jbeta primers). Profiled with immunoSEQ multiplex PCR; TCRdb holds only in-frame clones, not every one. Among 180,000 or so clones listed, roughly four fifths were seen once. The sequenced sample was PBMCs. These receptors came from a male donor in good health and CMV-seronegative.

The CDR3 coding sequence is TGCAGCGTCGGGACTAGCGGGAGATACGAGCAGTACTTC. This translates into CSVGTSGRYEQYF. The chain is built from TRBV29-1 and TRBJ2-7; 14 nucleotides match TRBD2. CDR1 and CDR2 from the germline V gene are SQVTM and ANQGSEA. J gave up 4 bases and V 6 bases, and 2 bases lay outside the gene matches. The CDR3 contains 13 residues.

The chain employs TRBV19 and TRBJ2-1, with D perhaps TRBD2 (5 bases). The CDR3 loop spans 14 amino acids. The V end was cut by 5 bases, the J end by 2 bases, with 10 bases between. The germline V gene encodes CDR1 LNHDA and CDR2 SQIVND (reference sequence). CDR3 DNA: TGTGCCAGTAGTCCCGGGGTGACCTACAATGAGCAGTTCTTC. It yields the protein CASSPGVTYNEQFF.

This sequence joins TRBV6-5 and TRBJ2-3; D is unresolved. The germline CDR1 and CDR2 sequences are MNHEY and SVGAGI. The CDR3 runs 15 residues. Between the trimmed V and J ends, which lost 0 bases and 9 bases, there was a span of 16 bases. The CDR3 spells CASSYSMGQVKTQYF. CDR3 nucleotide sequence: TGTGCCAGCAGTTACTCGATGGGCCAAGTCAAGACGCAGTATTTT.

This clone was detected a few times. V and J are TRBV6-6 and TRBJ1-6, with 7 nucleotides matching TRBD1. The germline CDR1 and CDR2 sequences are MNHNY and SVGAGI (reference sequence). The CDR3 runs 15 residues. Trimming took 7 bases from V and 7 from J; bases not matched to a gene: 10. The CDR3 reads CASTDGTVQNSPLHF. The CDR3 DNA follows: TGTGCCAGCACTGACGGGACAGTACAAAATTCACCCCTCCACTTT.

This clone was seen just once. V usage is TRBV29-1 and J usage is TRBJ1-2; possible D gene TRBD1, 6 bases. Germline V gene sequence: CDR1 SQVTM, CDR2 ANQGSEA. V dropped 8 bases and J dropped 4 bases, with 17 bases sitting between them. The CDR3 spans 13 residues. The CDR3 DNA follows: TGCAGCTCCGTTGGGGGGGCGTCCTATGGCTACACCTTC. Protein sequence: CSSVGGASYGYTF.

This chain links TRBV28 with TRBJ2-1, with a weak D call TRBD1 (6 bases). This CDR3 spans 15 amino acids. V dropped 7 bases and J dropped 8 bases, with 21 bases sitting between them. Germline CDR1 is MDHEN and CDR2 is SYDVKM. CDR3 nucleotides: TGTGCCAGCACTACGACAGGAACGACCGGTTATGAGCAGTTCTTC. Amino acids: CASTTTGTTGYEQFF.

V and J are TRBV5-1 and TRBJ2-1, with 13 bases that match TRBD2. V lost 0 bases to trimming and J lost 5 bases; unmatched junction nucleotides: 8. Per the germline V gene, CDR1 is SGHRS and CDR2 is YFSETQ. This CDR3 contains 18 residues. The chain's CDR3 is CASSLAEGLAGFDNEQFF. CDR3 nucleotides: TGCGCCAGCAGCTTGGCCGAGGGACTAGCGGGATTTGACAATGAGCAGTTCTTC.

The chain recombines TRBV7-2 with TRBJ2-5, with D unclear. The length of the CDR3 is 11 residues. V shed 7 bases and J shed 0 bases, with 3 bases lying between them. Looked up from germline, CDR1 is SGHTA and CDR2 is FQGNSA. CDR3 nucleotides: TGTGCCAGCAACTACCAAGAGACCCAGTACTTC. It specifies CASNYQETQYF.

The chain uses TRBV4-1 and TRBJ1-5; D is ambiguous. V dropped 4 bases and J dropped 11 bases, with 9 bases sitting between them. Germline CDR1 is MGHRA and CDR2 is YSYEKL. CDR3 length: 11 amino acids. Written as DNA, the CDR3 is TGCGCCAGCAGCCGGGCGAGGGCCCAGCATTTT. Its translation: CASSRARAQHF.

The gene calls are TRBV28 and TRBJ2-7, with 11 bases fitting TRBD2. From germline, CDR1 is MDHEN and CDR2 SYDVKM. After removal of 5 bases from V and 3 bases from J, the junction contained 3 bases not matched to a gene. This CDR3 has 14 amino acids. The CDR3 reads CASSISGRVYEQYF. The CDR3 coding sequence is TGTGCCAGCAGTATTAGCGGGAGGGTCTACGAGCAGTACTTC.

This clone was observed a few times. The chain links TRBV10-2 to TRBJ1-1; a weak D match, TRBD1 (5 bases). Germline V gene lookup returns CDR1 WSHSY and CDR2 SAAADI. The CDR3 runs to 13 residues. CDR3 region: CATHSWGRTEAFF. CDR3 sequence (DNA): TGCGCTACCCACAGTTGGGGGAGGACTGAAGCTTTCTTT.

The chain employs TRBV19 and TRBJ1-5; the match to TRBD1 covers 7 bases. The CDR3 extends over 16 amino acids. Germline CDR1 is LNHDA and CDR2 is SQIVND (reference sequence). Trimming at V came to 7 bases and at J to 4 bases, leaving 13 bases not matched to a gene. The CDR3 here is CASTLLDRDGNQPQHF. CDR3 DNA sequence: TGTGCCAGTACCCTACTCGACAGGGATGGGAATCAGCCCCAGCATTTT.

This clone showed up just a few times. The chain employs TRBV9 and TRBJ2-1; TRBD2 matches 10 bases. Trimming took 4 bases from V and 2 from J; bases not matched to a gene: 3. The germline V gene has CDR1 SGDLS and CDR2 YYNGEE. This CDR3 contains 15 residues. Here the CDR3 reads CASSTGLAAYNEQFF. The CDR3 DNA sequence: TGTGCCAGCAGCACAGGACTAGCGGCCTACAATGAGCAGTTCTTC.

V and J are TRBV15 and TRBJ2-3, with D possibly TRBD2 on 6 matching bases. The V end lost 11 bases, the J end lost 0 bases, and 15 bases lay between the germline ends. This CDR3 region has 14 residues. Germline V gene sequence: CDR1 LNHNV, CDR2 YYDKDF (reference sequence). The CDR3 DNA follows: TGTGCCCCTCTCCAGGGACTTAGCACAGATACGCAGTATTTT. This codes for CAPLQGLSTDTQYF. Variable domain in full (rest from reference TRBV15 and TRBJ2-3): DAMVIQNPRYQVTQFGKPVTLSCSQTLNHNVMYWYQQKSSQAPKLLFHYYDKDFNNEADTPDNFQSRRPNTSFCFLDIRSPGLGDTAMYLCAPLQGLSTDTQYFGPGTRLTVL.

The chain combines TRBV6-5 with TRBJ2-1; 12 nucleotides line up with TRBD2. The V and J ends lost 4 bases and 7 bases, in that order; junction bases with no gene match: 8. Germline CDR1 reads MNHEY; CDR2 reads SVGAGI. The CDR3 has 16 amino acids. The chain's CDR3 is CASSSSLAGGRNEQFF. The CDR3 nucleotides read TGTGCCAGCAGTTCTTCCCTAGCGGGAGGGAGGAATGAGCAGTTCTTC.

V is TRBV30 and J is TRBJ2-2; 8 bases match TRBD1. The trim removed 3 bases at V and 6 bases at J, leaving 3 bases unmatched. This CDR3 spans 13 amino acids. Germline CDR1 reads GTSNPN; CDR2 reads SVGIG (reference sequence). CDR3 sequence: CAWSNRGAGELFF. CDR3 coding DNA: TGTGCCTGGAGCAACAGGGGGGCCGGGGAGCTGTTTTTT.